The rows below give T cell receptor beta chains drawn from one sample of a study of T cell responses to AZD1222 COVID-19 vaccine. Produced via immunoSEQ multiplex PCR; TCRdb's table is partial and in-frame only. The sample gives roughly 81,000 clones, around 90% of which show up once; roughly 15% is in the top ten. This material consisted of peripheral blood, taken on day 0 of AZD1222 vaccination. Receptor source: an adult in good health. The CDR3 runs from the conserved cysteine through the conserved F or W. The D gene is left open where the match is weak. Only some rows state a clone size, as once, few, many or a class for expanded clones.

V: TRBV9; J: TRBJ1-2; size: once; D: TRBD1; CDR3: CASSRVGQGRFNYGYTF; DNA: TGTGCCAGCAGCCGGGTCGGACAGGGAAGATTTAACTATGGCTACACCTTC
V: TRBV7-2; J: TRBJ2-7; size: once; D: -; CDR3: CASSLVGQGSYEQYF; DNA: TGTGCCAGCAGCTTAGTAGGGCAAGGCTCCTACGAGCAGTACTTC
V: TRBV25-1; J: TRBJ1-4; size: -; D: -; CDR3: CASSAAGRGVNEKLFF; DNA: TGTGCCAGCAGTGCCGCAGGGAGAGGCGTTAATGAAAAACTGTTTTTT
V: TRBV5-6; J: TRBJ1-5; size: -; D: -; CDR3: CASSLGRGGEPQHF; DNA: TGTGCCAGCAGCTTGGGCAGGGGCGGAGAGCCCCAGCATTTT
V: TRBV28; J: TRBJ1-3; size: once; D: -; CDR3: CASIPIDSSGNTIYF; DNA: TGTGCCAGCATTCCCATAGATTCCTCTGGAAACACCATATATTTT
V: TRBV28; J: TRBJ1-3; size: -; D: -; CDR3: CASSSEGSSGNTIYF; DNA: TGTGCCAGCAGTTCTGAAGGGTCCTCTGGAAACACCATATATTTT
V: TRBV7-9; J: TRBJ2-1; size: -; D: TRBD1; CDR3: CASSDRDRGSSEQFF; DNA: TGTGCCAGCAGCGACCGGGACAGGGGGTCTAGTGAGCAGTTCTTC
V: TRBV28; J: TRBJ1-1; size: -; D: -; CDR3: CASSSLSPGGSNTEAFF; DNA: TGTGCCAGCAGTTCATTATCCCCCGGAGGATCGAACACTGAAGCTTTCTTT
V: TRBV11-1; J: TRBJ2-7; size: -; D: TRBD2; CDR3: CASSLAGTSGSYEQYF; DNA: TGTGCCAGCAGCTTAGCCGGGACTAGCGGCTCCTACGAGCAGTACTTC
V: TRBV6-5; J: TRBJ2-1; size: once; D: -; CDR3: CASSSRQTQFF; DNA: TGTGCCAGCAGTTCCCGACAGACGCAGTTCTTC
V: TRBV3-1/TRBV3-2; J: TRBJ1-6; size: -; D: -; CDR3: CASSAPARGSPLHF; DNA: TGTGCCAGCAGCGCCCCGGCGCGCGGGTCACCCCTCCACTTT
V: TRBV3-1/TRBV3-2; J: TRBJ2-7; size: -; D: TRBD1; CDR3: CASSQRDRVSEQYF; DNA: TGTGCCAGCAGCCAACGGGACAGGGTATCCGAGCAGTACTTC
V: TRBV6-5; J: TRBJ2-2; size: -; D: TRBD1; CDR3: CASRADRGLSGELFF; DNA: TGTGCCAGCAGGGCGGACAGGGGGCTTTCGGGGGAGCTGTTTTTT
V: TRBV27; J: TRBJ2-1; size: -; D: TRBD2; CDR3: CASSPKRERGLTEFF; DNA: TGTGCCAGCAGTCCAAAGCGGGAGAGAGGACTTACGGAGTTCTTC
V: TRBV7-9; J: TRBJ1-3; size: few; D: -; CDR3: CARERSDGVYSGNTIYF; DNA: TGTGCCAGAGAGAGGTCCGACGGAGTATACTCTGGAAACACCATATATTTT
V: TRBV3-1/TRBV3-2; J: TRBJ1-1; size: -; D: TRBD1; CDR3: CASSTTTGANEAFF; DNA: TGTGCCAGCAGCACAACGACAGGGGCTAATGAAGCTTTCTTT
V: TRBV2; J: TRBJ1-5; size: -; D: -; CDR3: CASSEDWGQPQHF; DNA: TGTGCCAGCAGTGAAGATTGGGGTCAGCCCCAGCATTTT
V: TRBV3-1/TRBV3-2; J: TRBJ2-7; size: -; D: -; CDR3: CASSQGRVTYEQYF; DNA: TGTGCCAGCAGCCAAGGACGGGTAACCTACGAGCAGTACTTC
V: TRBV7-2; J: TRBJ2-3; size: -; D: TRBD2; CDR3: CASSLGGLAVDTQYF; DNA: TGTGCCAGCAGCTTAGGGGGACTAGCGGTAGATACGCAGTATTTT
V: TRBV9; J: TRBJ2-7; size: once; D: -; CDR3: CASSVGAPSYEQYF; DNA: TGTGCCAGCAGCGTCGGGGCCCCCTCCTACGAGCAGTACTTC
V: TRBV11-3; J: TRBJ1-2; size: -; D: -; CDR3: CASTGQGNYGYTF; DNA: TGTGCCAGCACGGGGCAAGGGAACTATGGCTACACCTTC
V: TRBV15; J: TRBJ2-3; size: -; D: TRBD2; CDR3: CATSRDRSGGIDTQYF; DNA: TGTGCCACCAGCAGAGATAGGAGCGGGGGTATAGATACGCAGTATTTT
V: TRBV5-1; J: TRBJ2-5; size: -; D: TRBD1; CDR3: CASSLGQGQETQYF; DNA: TGCGCCAGCAGCCTCGGACAGGGGCAAGAGACCCAGTACTTC
V: TRBV7-3; J: TRBJ2-1; size: -; D: -; CDR3: CASSLRVSEWGTSYNEQFF; DNA: TGTGCCAGCAGCTTAAGAGTGTCGGAATGGGGCACCTCCTACAATGAGCAGTTCTTC
V: TRBV28; J: TRBJ2-1; size: -; D: TRBD1; CDR3: CASSSSTGWNEQFF; DNA: TGTGCCAGCAGTTCCTCGACAGGGTGGAATGAGCAGTTCTTC
V: TRBV4-1; J: TRBJ2-2; size: -; D: -; CDR3: CASSPFSGHLTYTGELFF; DNA: TGCGCCAGCAGCCCTTTCTCGGGACACCTTACTTATACCGGGGAGCTGTTTTTT
V: TRBV2; J: TRBJ1-2; size: -; D: -; CDR3: CASRKDGSYNYGYTF; DNA: TGTGCCAGCAGGAAGGACGGCTCCTATAACTATGGCTACACCTTC
V: TRBV4-1; J: TRBJ1-6; size: -; D: -; CDR3: CASSQIVKGPSNSPLHF; DNA: TGCGCCAGCAGCCAAATCGTTAAGGGTCCCTCTAATTCACCCCTCCACTTT
V: TRBV27; J: TRBJ1-2; size: -; D: -; CDR3: CASSSKTYGYTF; DNA: TGTGCCAGCAGTTCGAAGACCTATGGCTACACCTTC
V: TRBV29-1; J: TRBJ2-7; size: -; D: -; CDR3: CSVALRESYEQYF; DNA: TGCAGCGTTGCTCTACGAGAGAGCTACGAGCAGTACTTC
V: TRBV19; J: TRBJ1-6; size: few; D: -; CDR3: CASSIGVDRNSPLHF; DNA: TGTGCCAGTAGTATAGGGGTCGACCGGAATTCACCCCTCCACTTT
V: TRBV5-1; J: TRBJ1-2; size: -; D: TRBD1; CDR3: CASSSPGTGGANYGYTF; DNA: TGCGCCAGCAGCTCACCCGGGACAGGAGGAGCTAACTATGGCTACACCTTC
V: TRBV2; J: TRBJ2-6; size: -; D: -; CDR3: CASSEQALSGANVLTF; DNA: TGTGCCAGCAGTGAACAGGCTCTCTCTGGGGCCAACGTCCTGACTTTC
V: TRBV11-2; J: TRBJ1-2; size: -; D: TRBD1; CDR3: CASSSYRDRGYGYTF; DNA: TGTGCCAGCAGCTCCTACCGGGACAGGGGGTATGGCTACACCTTC
V: TRBV6-1; J: TRBJ1-5; size: -; D: -; CDR3: CASSEVGLPQPQHF; DNA: TGTGCCAGCAGTGAAGTAGGGTTGCCTCAGCCCCAGCATTTT
V: TRBV5-5; J: TRBJ1-1; size: -; D: -; CDR3: CASSSDPNTEAFF; DNA: TGTGCCAGCAGCTCGGATCCGAACACTGAAGCTTTCTTT
V: TRBV10-3; J: TRBJ2-7; size: once; D: TRBD1; CDR3: CAISTPGQGYEQYF; DNA: TGTGCCATCAGTACACCGGGACAGGGTTACGAGCAGTACTTC
V: TRBV28; J: TRBJ2-1; size: -; D: -; CDR3: CASIGGGAHNEQFF; DNA: TGTGCCAGCATCGGAGGGGGGGCCCACAATGAGCAGTTCTTC
V: TRBV18; J: TRBJ2-7; size: few; D: -; CDR3: CASSPGQIYEQYF; DNA: TGTGCCAGCTCCCCCGGACAGATCTACGAGCAGTACTTC
V: TRBV2; J: TRBJ2-7; size: -; D: -; CDR3: CASDGFGEQYF; DNA: TGTGCCAGCGACGGATTTGGCGAGCAGTACTTC
V: TRBV5-4; J: TRBJ2-1; size: -; D: -; CDR3: CASSLLSRYNEQFF; DNA: TGTGCCAGCAGCTTGCTGTCTAGATACAATGAGCAGTTCTTC
V: TRBV28; J: TRBJ2-7; size: -; D: -; CDR3: CASSLGSSEQYF; DNA: TGTGCCAGCAGTTTAGGTAGCAGCGAGCAGTACTTC
V: TRBV27; J: TRBJ2-5; size: -; D: TRBD2; CDR3: CASTNTLQGGLAGGPKGETQYF; DNA: TGTGCCAGCACTAACACCCTGCAGGGGGGACTAGCGGGAGGGCCGAAGGGGGAGACCCAGTACTTC
V: TRBV2; J: TRBJ2-1; size: -; D: TRBD2; CDR3: CASSEPSGRAKEQFF; DNA: TGTGCCAGCAGTGAACCCAGCGGGAGGGCCAAGGAGCAGTTCTTC
V: TRBV7-8; J: TRBJ1-6; size: once; D: -; CDR3: CASSFPDGNNSPLHF; DNA: TGTGCCAGCAGCTTCCCGGACGGAAATAATTCACCCCTCCACTTT
V: TRBV5-8; J: TRBJ2-3; size: -; D: -; CDR3: CASSLILGLDTQYF; DNA: TGTGCCAGCAGCTTGATTTTAGGGTTAGATACGCAGTATTTT
V: TRBV7-6; J: TRBJ1-3; size: -; D: TRBD1; CDR3: CASRADRGAGNTIYF; DNA: TGTGCCAGCAGGGCGGACAGGGGTGCTGGAAACACCATATATTTT
V: TRBV25-1; J: TRBJ2-7; size: -; D: -; CDR3: CASSAGYEQYF; DNA: TGTGCCAGCAGTGCTGGGTACGAGCAGTACTTC
V: TRBV19; J: TRBJ1-6; size: -; D: TRBD1; CDR3: CASSTPKGANSPLHF; DNA: TGTGCCAGTAGTACCCCGAAGGGGGCTAATTCACCCCTCCACTTT
V: TRBV6-2/TRBV6-3; J: TRBJ2-5; size: -; D: TRBD2; CDR3: CASSPLFVGGRETQYF; DNA: TGTGCCAGCAGCCCCCTGTTTGTCGGGGGGAGGGAGACCCAGTACTTC